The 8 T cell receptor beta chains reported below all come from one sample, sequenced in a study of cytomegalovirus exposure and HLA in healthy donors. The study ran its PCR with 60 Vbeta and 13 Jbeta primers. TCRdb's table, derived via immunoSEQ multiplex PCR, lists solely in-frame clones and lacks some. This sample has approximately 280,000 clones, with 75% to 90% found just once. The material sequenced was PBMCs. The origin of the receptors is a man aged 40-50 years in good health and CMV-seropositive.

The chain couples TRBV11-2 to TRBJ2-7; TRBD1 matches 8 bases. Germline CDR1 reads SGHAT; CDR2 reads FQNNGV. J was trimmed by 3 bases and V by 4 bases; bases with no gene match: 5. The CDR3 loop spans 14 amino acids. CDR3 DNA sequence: TGTGCCAGCAGCTCGACAGGGGCCGACTACGAGCAGTACTTC. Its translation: CASSSTGADYEQYF.

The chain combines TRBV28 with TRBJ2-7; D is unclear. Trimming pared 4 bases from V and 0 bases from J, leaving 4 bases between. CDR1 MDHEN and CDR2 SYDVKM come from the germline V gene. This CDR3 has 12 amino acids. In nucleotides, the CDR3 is TGTGCCAGCAGTTCTAGCTCCTACGAGCAGTACTTC. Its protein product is CASSSSSYEQYF.

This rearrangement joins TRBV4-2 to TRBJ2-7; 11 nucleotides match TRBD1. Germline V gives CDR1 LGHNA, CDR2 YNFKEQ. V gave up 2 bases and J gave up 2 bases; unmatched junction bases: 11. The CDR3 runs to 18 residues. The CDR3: CASSQQTGQGVSAYEQYF. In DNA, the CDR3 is TGTGCCAGCAGCCAACAAACGGGACAGGGGGTCTCGGCCTACGAGCAGTACTTC.

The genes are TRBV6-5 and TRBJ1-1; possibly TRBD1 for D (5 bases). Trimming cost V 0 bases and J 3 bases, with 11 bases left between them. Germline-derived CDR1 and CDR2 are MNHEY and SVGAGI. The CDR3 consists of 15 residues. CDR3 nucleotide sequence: TGTGCCAGCAGTTACTCCCCGGACACATACACTGAAGCTTTCTTT. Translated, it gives CASSYSPDTYTEAFF.

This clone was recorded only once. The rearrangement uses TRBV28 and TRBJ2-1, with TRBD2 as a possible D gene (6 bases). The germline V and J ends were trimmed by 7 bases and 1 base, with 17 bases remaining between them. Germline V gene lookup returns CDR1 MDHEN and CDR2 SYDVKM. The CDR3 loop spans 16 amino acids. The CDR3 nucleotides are TGTGCCAGCATCTCCCCGGGACTGGATTCCTACAATGAGCAGTTCTTC. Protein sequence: CASISPGLDSYNEQFF.

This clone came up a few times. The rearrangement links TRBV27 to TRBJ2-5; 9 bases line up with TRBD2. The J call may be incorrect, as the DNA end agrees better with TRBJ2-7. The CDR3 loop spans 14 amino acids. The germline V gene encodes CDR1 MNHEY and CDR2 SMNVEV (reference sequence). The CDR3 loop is CASSLREGPYEQYF. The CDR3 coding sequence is TGTGCCAGCAGTTTGCGGGAGGGCCCCTACGAGCAGTACTTC.

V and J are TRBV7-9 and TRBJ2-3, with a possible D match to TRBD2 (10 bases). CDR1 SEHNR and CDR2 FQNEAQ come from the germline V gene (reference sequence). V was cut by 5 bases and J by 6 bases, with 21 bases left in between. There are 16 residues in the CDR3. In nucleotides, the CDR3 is TGTGCCAGCAGCCGACAGGGGGTAGCGGGAGGTGATACGCAGTATTTT. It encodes CASSRQGVAGGDTQYF.

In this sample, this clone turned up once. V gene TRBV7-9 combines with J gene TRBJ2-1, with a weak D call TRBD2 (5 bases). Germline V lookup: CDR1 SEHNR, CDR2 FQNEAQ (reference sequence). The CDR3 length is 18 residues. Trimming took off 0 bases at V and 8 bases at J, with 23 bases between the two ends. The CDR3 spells CASSLASTPAAGFDEQFF. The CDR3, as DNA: TGTGCCAGCAGCTTAGCCTCTACCCCAGCGGCCGGGTTCGATGAGCAGTTCTTC.